The 10 T cell receptor beta chains reported below all come from one sample, sequenced in a study of human T cells and chemical hapten exposure. Time point meaning: patch test 2, 6 weeks after DPC sensitization. Treatment: therapeutic diphenylcyclopropenone sensitization with weekly scalp DPC. TCRdb analysed the RACE reads with MiXCR anew, one entry per CDR3 protein. The sample gives 73,000 or so distinct CDR3 sequences, 8.5% of which show up once; roughly 3.8% is in the top ten. Sequences were derived from whole blood, sampled in connection with sensitization to the hapten diphenylcyclopropenone (DPC). Receptor source: a woman aged 50 to 60 with alopecia areata. Some clones in this sample may be carry-over from other donors' samples.

This clonotype showed up just a few times. The V call is TRBV4-1, the J call TRBJ1-1; 7 nucleotides match TRBD1. Germline CDR1 and CDR2: MGHRA and YSYEKL. CDR3 length equals 15 residues. The V gene end was trimmed by 0 bases and the J gene end by 6 bases; junction bases not matched to a gene: 7. CDR3 coding DNA: TGCGCCAGCAGCCAAGAGGACAGGTCCGGGGCTGAAGCTTTCTTT. Residues: CASSQEDRSGAEAFF.

The chain combines TRBV28 with TRBJ2-1; D not resolved. This CDR3 comprises 16 residues. The V gene's germline CDR1 is MDHEN and CDR2 SYDVKM. The V end lost 7 bases, the J end lost 0 bases, and 16 bases lay between the germline ends. The CDR3 DNA sequence: TGTGCCAGCATTAGTTTAGGCGGACCCTCCTACAATGAGCAGTTCTTC. Its protein is CASISLGGPSYNEQFF.

The J gene is TRBJ2-5, the V gene TRBV12-3 or TRBV12-4, with 8 bases fitting TRBD2. V dropped 3 bases and J dropped 9; count of bases not matched to a gene: 15. The CDR3 totals 16 residues. The CDR3 DNA sequence: TGTGCCAGCAGTTTTGGAAATAGCGGGGCCGCAAGGGCCCAGTACTTC. It is translated as CASSFGNSGAARAQYF.

The chain carries TRBV12-3 or TRBV12-4 and TRBJ2-3, with 7 bases lining up with TRBD2. This CDR3 contains 15 residues. Losses at the gene ends were 6 bases for V and 2 bases for J; bases not matched to a gene: 8. Written as DNA, the CDR3 is TGTGCCAGCAGCCCGACTAGCCTGGTCACAGATACGCAGTATTTT. It codes for CASSPTSLVTDTQYF.

V and J are TRBV10-2 and TRBJ2-5; D gene ambiguous. Trimming removed 2 bases at V and 7 bases at J, with 8 bases between. CDR1 WSHSY and CDR2 SAAADI come from the germline V gene. The CDR3 extends over 12 amino acids. CDR3 amino acids: CASSEPSGTQYF. The CDR3 DNA is TGCGCCAGCAGTGAGCCCTCCGGGACCCAGTACTTC.

In this sample, this clonotype turned up many times. J is TRBJ2-1 and V is TRBV12-3 or TRBV12-4, with TRBD2 matching over 11 bases. The CDR3 is 14 residues long. V was pared by 7 bases and J by 6 bases, with 5 bases of the junction left unmatched. This CDR3 is CASTLAGGINEQFF. The DNA of the CDR3 is TGTGCCAGCACATTAGCGGGAGGGATCAATGAGCAGTTCTTC.

J is TRBJ2-6 and V is TRBV7-2; D not resolved. V dropped 6 bases and J dropped 0 bases, with 6 bases sitting between them. CDR1 is SGHTA and CDR2 is FQGNSA in the germline V gene. The CDR3 consists of 14 residues. The CDR3 here is CASRQSSGANVLTF. Written as DNA, the CDR3 is TGTGCCAGCAGACAAAGCTCTGGGGCCAACGTCCTGACTTTC.

This clonotype was found many times. The genes are TRBV20-1 and TRBJ1-1, with a possible D match to TRBD1 (5 bases). The V end lost 3 bases, the J end lost 0 bases, and 11 bases lay between the germline ends. The CDR3 is 14 residues long. Per germline, CDR1 DFQATT and CDR2 SNEGSKA (reference sequence). The CDR3 region is CSARSGGMNTEAFF. The CDR3, as DNA: TGCAGTGCTAGGTCGGGGGGGATGAACACTGAAGCTTTCTTT.

This chain uses TRBV9 with TRBJ1-1; 7 bases agree with TRBD1. CDR3 size: 14 residues. V trimming: 4 bases; J trimming: 1 base; junction bases outside the gene matches: 4. Germline CDR1 is SGDLS and CDR2 is YYNGEE. CDR3 sequence: CASSPRTGNTEAFF. The CDR3 DNA follows: TGTGCCAGCAGCCCAAGGACAGGGAACACTGAAGCTTTCTTT.

This clonotype showed up just a few times. CDR3 sequence reads: CASSQDRGWVNEQFF. The CDR3 DNA sequence: TGTGCCAGCAGCCAGGACAGGGGTTGGGTTAATGAGCAGTTCTTC. This rearrangement joins TRBV3-1 to TRBJ2-1; 9 bases fit TRBD1. The CDR3 consists of 15 residues. Germline CDR1 is LGHDT and CDR2 is YNNKEL (reference sequence). Trimming took 3 bases from V and 7 from J; bases not matched to a gene: 7.